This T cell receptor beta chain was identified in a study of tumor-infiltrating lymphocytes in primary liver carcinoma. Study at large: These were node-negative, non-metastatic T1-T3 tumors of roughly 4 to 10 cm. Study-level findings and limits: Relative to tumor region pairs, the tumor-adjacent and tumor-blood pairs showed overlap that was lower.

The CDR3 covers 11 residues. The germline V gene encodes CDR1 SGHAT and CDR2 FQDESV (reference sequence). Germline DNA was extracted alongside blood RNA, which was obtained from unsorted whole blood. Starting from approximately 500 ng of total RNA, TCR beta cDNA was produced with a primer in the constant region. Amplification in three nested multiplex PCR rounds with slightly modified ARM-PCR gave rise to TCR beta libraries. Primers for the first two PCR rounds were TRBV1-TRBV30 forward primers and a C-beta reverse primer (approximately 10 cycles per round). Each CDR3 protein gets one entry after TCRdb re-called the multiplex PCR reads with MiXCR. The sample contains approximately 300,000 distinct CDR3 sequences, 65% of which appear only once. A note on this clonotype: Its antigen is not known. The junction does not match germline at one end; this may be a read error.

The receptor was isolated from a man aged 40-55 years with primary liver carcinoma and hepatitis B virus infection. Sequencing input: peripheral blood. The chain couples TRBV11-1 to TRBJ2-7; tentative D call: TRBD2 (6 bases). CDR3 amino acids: CPSSLGGEQYF. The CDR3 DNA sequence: TGTCCCAGCAGTCTGGGGGGCGAGCAGTACTTC.